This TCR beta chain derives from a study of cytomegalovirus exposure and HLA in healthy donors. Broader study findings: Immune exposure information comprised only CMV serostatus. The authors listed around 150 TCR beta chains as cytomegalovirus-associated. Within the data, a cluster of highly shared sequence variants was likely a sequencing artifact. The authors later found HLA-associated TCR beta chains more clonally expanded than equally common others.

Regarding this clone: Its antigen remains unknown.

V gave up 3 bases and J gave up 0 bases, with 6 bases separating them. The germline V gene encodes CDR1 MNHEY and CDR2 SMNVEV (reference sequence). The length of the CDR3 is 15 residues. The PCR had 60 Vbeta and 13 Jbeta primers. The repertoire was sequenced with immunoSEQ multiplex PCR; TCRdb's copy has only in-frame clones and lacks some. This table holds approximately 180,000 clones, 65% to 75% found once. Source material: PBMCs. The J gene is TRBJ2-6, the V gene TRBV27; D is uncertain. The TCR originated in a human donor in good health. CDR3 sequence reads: CASSLSYSGANVLTF. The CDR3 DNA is TGTGCCAGCAGTTTGTCCTACTCTGGGGCCAACGTCCTGACTTTC.